The rows below give T cell receptor beta chains drawn from one sample of a study of T cell responses to AZD1222 COVID-19 vaccine. The repertoire was sequenced with immunoSEQ multiplex PCR; TCRdb's copy has only in-frame clones and lacks some. The sample includes about 130,000 clones, roughly nine tenths seen only once; the top ten take 5% to 7.5%. The starting material was peripheral blood, obtained on day 0 of AZD1222 vaccination. These receptors were obtained from an adult in good health. The CDR3 runs from the conserved cysteine through the conserved F or W. The D gene is left open where the match is weak. Some rows have no size entry. The others give once, few or many, or a class for an expanded clone.

V	size	D	J	DNA	CDR3
TRBV4-2	.	.	TRBJ1-5	TGTGCCAGCAGCCAAGATCTGTCGGAGGGAAACAATCAGCCCCAGCATTTT	CASSQDLSEGNNQPQHF
TRBV7-9	.	TRBD2	TRBJ2-3	TGTGCCAGCAGCTTAGGAATGATGGGGGGGACAGATACGCAGTATTTT	CASSLGMMGGTDTQYF
TRBV29-1	.	.	TRBJ1-1	TGCAGCGTTTCAAACAGGGAGACTGAAGCTTTCTTT	CSVSNRETEAFF
TRBV27	once	TRBD2	TRBJ2-5	TGTGCCAGCAGAAGGGGACTAGCGGGGGTCGAGACCCAGTACTTC	CASRRGLAGVETQYF
TRBV9	.	TRBD1	TRBJ1-2	TGTGCCAGCAGCCCCAGTGGGACAGCTGCTAACTATGGCTACACCTTC	CASSPSGTAANYGYTF
TRBV30	.	.	TRBJ1-2	TGTGCCTGGAGTGTAAAAGGGGCCTATGGCTACACCTTC	CAWSVKGAYGYTF
TRBV28	once	.	TRBJ1-2	TGTGCCATCTTTATCACAGGGCAGATAGATGGCTACACCTTC	CAIFITGQIDGYTF
TRBV5-6	.	.	TRBJ1-2	TGTGCCAGCAGCTTGGGACGCTACTATGGCTACACCTTC	CASSLGRYYGYTF
TRBV10-2	.	TRBD1	TRBJ1-6	TGCGCCAGCAGTTTGGACAGGGAAAATTCACCCCTCCACTTT	CASSLDRENSPLHF
TRBV5-4	.	TRBD1	TRBJ1-2	TGTGCCAGCAGAGACCAGACAGGGGGCGGTCGGAACTATGGCTACACCTTC	CASRDQTGGGRNYGYTF
TRBV14	.	TRBD1	TRBJ2-7	TGTGCCAGCAGCGACCGACAGGGCCGCTACGAGCAGTACTTC	CASSDRQGRYEQYF
TRBV10-2	.	.	TRBJ1-1	TGCGCCAGCAGTGAGTGGGTCAGAATAAGAAACACTGAAGCTTTCTTT	CASSEWVRIRNTEAFF
TRBV4-2	.	TRBD1	TRBJ2-5	TGTGCCAGCAGCCAAGCCCAGGGGGCGTTCCAAGAGACCCAGTACTTC	CASSQAQGAFQETQYF
TRBV7-2	.	.	TRBJ2-7	TGTGCCAGCAGCTTTTCCGCCTACGAGCAGTACTTC	CASSFSAYEQYF
TRBV25-1	.	.	TRBJ1-2	TGTGCCAGCAGTGAAGGGCCCTATGGCTACACCTTC	CASSEGPYGYTF
TRBV4-3	.	.	TRBJ1-1	TGCGCCAGCTCGTTGACAGGGAACACTGAAGCTTTCTTT	CASSLTGNTEAFF
TRBV7-2	many	.	TRBJ1-2	TGTGCCAGCAGCTTTTACCTCTTGGGGGGTGGCTACACCTTC	CASSFYLLGGGYTF
TRBV7-2	once	.	TRBJ2-3	TGTGCCAGCAGCTCTAGACCTCTCACAGATACGCAGTATTTT	CASSSRPLTDTQYF
TRBV5-1	.	.	TRBJ1-3	TGCGCCAGCAGCTTGGCCCCGGGGTTAACTGGAAACACCATATATTTT	CASSLAPGLTGNTIYF
TRBV6-5	.	.	TRBJ2-5	TGTGCCAGCAGTTACTCTACGGGGATGAGGCAAGAGACCCAGTACTTC	CASSYSTGMRQETQYF
TRBV4-3	.	.	TRBJ2-7	TGCGCCAGCAGCCAAGAGGACAGAGACGAGCAGTACTTC	CASSQEDRDEQYF
TRBV14	.	.	TRBJ1-1	TGTGCCAGCAGCCAATATGCGAGAACTGAAGCTTTCTTT	CASSQYARTEAFF
TRBV3-1/TRBV3-2	.	TRBD1	TRBJ1-5	TGTGCCAGCAGCCCTACCGGGACAGGAGTCAATCAGCCCCAGCATTTT	CASSPTGTGVNQPQHF
TRBV6-5	.	.	TRBJ1-2	TGTGCCAGCAGTTATTCGCAGGCCCCCTATGGCTACACCTTC	CASSYSQAPYGYTF
TRBV12-5	.	.	TRBJ1-4	TGTGCTAGTGGTTTGATGGTTGAAAAACTGTTTTTT	CASGLMVEKLFF
TRBV5-4	.	.	TRBJ2-6	TGTGCCAGCAGCTGGGGAACTGGGGCCAACGTCCTGACTTTC	CASSWGTGANVLTF
TRBV7-9	.	.	TRBJ1-1	TGTGCCAGCAGCTTAGTTCGTCCGGCGAACACTGAAGCTTTCTTT	CASSLVRPANTEAFF